The clone carrying this T cell receptor beta chain is a singleton in its sample. Its matching antigen is unknown. CDR3 length equals 17 residues. Germline V lookup: CDR1 LNHNV, CDR2 YYDKDF (reference sequence). The V segment lost 2 bases and the J segment 1 base; nucleotides outside the gene matches: 7. A single record per CDR3 protein comes from TCRdb applying MiXCR to the PCR reads. The sample includes some 14,000 distinct CDR3 sequences, approximately 69% of them seen just once. The entry originates in a study of vaccination and CD4 T cells after COVID-19. Study background: Four females and six males made up the convalescents, two of whom were Hispanic. Points from the study as a whole: When vaccine-specific clones from convalescent patients were examined, 304 of 307 were spike mono-reactive.

Sequences were derived from CD4+ T cells from blood, sampled after SARS-CoV-2 vaccination. The chain carries TRBV15 and TRBJ2-3, with 9 bases fitting TRBD2. This clonotype was obtained from a human donor who had recovered from COVID-19. CDR3 bases: TGTGCCACCAGCAGATCGAGTAGCGGGAGAGGCACAGATACGCAGTATTTT. It encodes CATSRSSSGRGTDTQYF.